This TCR beta chain was sequenced for a study of shared clonotypes between healthy human individuals. About this clone: No antigen is known for it.

Whole-study results and caveats: Since donors were few, the genetic and exposure-history diversity represented was limited. Compared with clonotypes that all four donors shared, non-shared clonotypes had lower generation probabilities.

Clones were read by immunoSEQ multiplex PCR, and TCRdb kept only the in-frame ones, dropping some. The sample shows over a million clones, approximately 97% of them seen only once. Adult donors, all healthy and HIV-negative, had no recent acute infections or vaccinations. All the donors were Caucasian adults who lived in Nashville, Tennessee. Sequenced: naive CD4+ T cells sorted from blood. The subset: CD45RA+ positively selected. This TCR derives from a man in his thirties or forties in good health.

Here the CDR3 reads CASSVVGGWGNTGELFF. The CDR3 DNA sequence: TGTGCCAGCAGCGTAGTTGGAGGTTGGGGGAACACCGGGGAGCTGTTTTTT. The V call is TRBV9, the J call TRBJ2-2, with a weak D call TRBD2 (5 bases). Trimming cost V 0 bases and J 1 base, with 13 bases left between them. This CDR3 is 17 amino acids long. Germline-derived CDR1 and CDR2 are SGDLS and YYNGEE.